Reported below is one T cell receptor (beta chain). What it binds is unknown. Method: immunoSEQ multiplex PCR; TCRdb's copy keeps in-frame clones and lacks some. Of around 150,000 clones listed, 85% to 95% are singletons. The length of the CDR3 is 12 residues. This entry is derived from a study of T cell responses to AZD1222 COVID-19 vaccine. Whole-study results and caveats: Reportedly, close to half of spike-specific TCRs are directed against unmutated variant regions. When two AZD1222 doses had been given, Spike-specific TCR breadth and depth rose. Vaccine-related CD4 TCRs covered spike, predominating at 160-218 and 743-854.

This chain links TRBV21-1 with TRBJ1-2. TRBV21-1 is shown as a pseudogene. This clonotype was sampled from an adult in good health. This material consisted of peripheral blood, taken on day 0 of AZD1222 vaccination. The CDR3 is CASTCRSYGYTF. In DNA form, the CDR3 reads TGTGCCAGCACGTGCCGGTCTTACGGCTACACCTTC.